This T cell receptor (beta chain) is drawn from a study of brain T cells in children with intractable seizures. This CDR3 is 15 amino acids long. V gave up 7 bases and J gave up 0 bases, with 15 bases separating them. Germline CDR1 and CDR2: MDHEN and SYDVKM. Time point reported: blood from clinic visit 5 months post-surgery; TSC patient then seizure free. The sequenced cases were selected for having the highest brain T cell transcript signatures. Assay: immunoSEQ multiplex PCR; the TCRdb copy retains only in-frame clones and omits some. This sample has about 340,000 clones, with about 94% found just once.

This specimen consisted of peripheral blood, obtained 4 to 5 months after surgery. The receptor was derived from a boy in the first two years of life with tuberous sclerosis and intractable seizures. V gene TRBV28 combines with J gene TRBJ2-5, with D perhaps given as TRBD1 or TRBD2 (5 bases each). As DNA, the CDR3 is TGTGCCAGCACGGCGGCAGGGAGACACCAAGAGACCCAGTACTTC. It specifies CASTAAGRHQETQYF.